This paragraph covers one T cell receptor beta chain sequence. What it binds is unknown. Produced via immunoSEQ multiplex PCR; TCRdb's table is partial and in-frame only. This sample has about 2.4 million clones, with 93% found just once. Germline V gene sequence: CDR1 MGHRA, CDR2 YSYEKL. V was pared by 4 bases and J by 3 bases, with 9 bases of the junction left unmatched. This CDR3 is 17 amino acids long. This sample was taken from a study of shared clonotypes between healthy human individuals. The donors were adults (healthy and HIV-negative) with no recent acute infections or vaccinations. Study-wide points: The authors sampled blood alone, and tissue repertoires likely differ. Rarefaction demonstrated incomplete sorted-subset sequencing despite large depth.

The receptor was derived from a young man in good health. Some clones in this sample may be carry-over from other donors' samples. The chain combines TRBV4-1 with TRBJ2-1; 10 bases align to TRBD1. The sample was naive CD4+ T cells from PBMCs. Indicated subset: CD45RA+ positively selected. DNA of the CDR3: TGCGCCAGCAGCCGCGGGACAGGGGCTTCGATCTACAATGAGCAGTTCTTC. Protein product: CASSRGTGASIYNEQFF.